This entry lists 28 T cell receptor beta chains sequenced from one sample in a study of identifying expanded T cells in peripheral blood. Sequencing used immunoSEQ multiplex PCR; TCRdb keeps in-frame clones, though not all of them. The table has approximately 90,000 clones, around 87% seen once; the top ten hold 5.6%. Material: blood. The receptor set was obtained from a person between 18 and 75 years old in good health.

V gene TRBV29-1 combines with J gene TRBJ2-5; tentative D call: TRBD1 (5 bases). CDR1 and CDR2 from the germline V gene are SQVTM and ANQGSEA. CDR3 length: 14 amino acids. Trimming took 3 bases from V and 4 from J, leaving 15 bases between them. The CDR3 nucleotides are TGCAGCGTTGAGAAGGGGATTAGGTCAGAGACCCAGTACTTC. Its translation: CSVEKGIRSETQYF.

The chain joins TRBV15 to TRBJ2-1; TRBD1 agrees at 9 bases. In germline, CDR1 is LNHNV, CDR2 YYDKDF (reference sequence). The V gene end was trimmed by 6 bases and the J gene end by 6 bases; junction bases not matched to a gene: 9. The CDR3 contains 15 residues. The CDR3 coding sequence is TGTGCCACCAGGCATGGACAGGGGTCTGGCAATGAGCAGTTCTTC. Translation gives CATRHGQGSGNEQFF.

The chain combines TRBV7-6 with TRBJ1-2, with TRBD1 matching over 7 bases. The V gene end was trimmed by 5 bases and the J gene end by 3 bases; junction bases not matched to a gene: 12. Germline CDR1 SGHVS, CDR2 FNYEAQ. This CDR3 has 16 amino acids. CDR3 protein: CASSPSTGAHYYGYTF. The CDR3 DNA is TGTGCCAGCAGCCCGAGTACAGGGGCCCATTACTATGGCTACACCTTC.

The V call is TRBV18, the J call TRBJ1-1; D ambiguous. The ends were cut back, 2 bases at V and 6 bases at J, with 16 bases in the middle. There are 15 residues in the CDR3. The germline V gene encodes CDR1 KGHSH and CDR2 LQKENI. The CDR3, as DNA: TGTGCCAGCTCACCATGGAGTGGAGGGATCGCTGAAGCTTTCTTT. This gives the protein CASSPWSGGIAEAFF.

The rearrangement joins TRBV11-3 to TRBJ2-5; D is possibly TRBD1 or TRBD2 (5 bases each). The length of the CDR3 is 13 residues. The V gene lost 3 bases and the J gene lost 3 bases, with 8 bases spanning the gap. CDR1 is SGHNT and CDR2 is YENEEA in the germline V gene. CDR3 nucleotide sequence: TGTGCCAGCAGCTTGGGGGTGGAAGAGACCCAGTACTTC. It codes for CASSLGVEETQYF.

Comment on this clone: The germline gene is not matched at one end of the junction; a read error may be the cause. The chain uses TRBV6-1 and TRBJ2-7; D uncertain. There are 11 residues in the CDR3. Germline-derived CDR1 and CDR2 are MNHNS and SASEGT. This chain's CDR3 is CASSKGASSDF. Here the CDR3 DNA reads TGTGCCAGCAGTAAAGGAGCTTCATCGGATTTC.

This chain uses TRBV25-1 with TRBJ1-4; D gene unclear. The CDR3 spans 16 residues. The germline gives CDR1 MGHDK, CDR2 SYGVNS. V was clipped by 4 bases and J by 0 bases, with 12 bases between them. The CDR3 loop is CASSGVWQSTNEKLFF. CDR3 DNA sequence: TGTGCCAGCAGTGGGGTGTGGCAGTCAACTAATGAAAAACTGTTTTTT.

The chain has TRBV4-3 and TRBJ1-3, with unresolved D. The V end lost 2 bases, the J end lost 3 bases, and 17 bases lay between the germline ends. CDR1 is LGHNA and CDR2 is YSLEER in the germline V gene. The CDR3 loop spans 17 amino acids. The CDR3 region is CASSQLFTASLGNTIYF. DNA of the CDR3: TGCGCCAGCAGCCAACTATTTACAGCTAGCCTTGGAAACACCATATATTTT.

This clone was detected only a few times. The rearrangement uses TRBV6-5 and TRBJ1-2; TRBD1 is a possible D gene (5 bases). The germline V and J ends were trimmed by 6 bases and 2 bases, with 16 bases remaining between them. The CDR3 sequence is 15 residues long. Germline CDR1 is MNHEY and CDR2 is SVGAGI. The CDR3 DNA is TGTGCCAGCAGCCGCCAGGGTCGGTCAAACTATGGCTACACCTTC. Its protein product is CASSRQGRSNYGYTF.

The chain uses TRBV6-5 and TRBJ2-1; D gene unclear. Germline V gene data show CDR1 as MNHEY and CDR2 as SVGAGI. The V gene lost 5 bases and the J gene lost 8 bases, with 16 bases spanning the gap. This CDR3 region has 14 residues. The CDR3 loop is CASSTMSERHEQFF. CDR3 bases: TGTGCCAGCAGTACAATGAGTGAGCGCCATGAGCAGTTCTTC.

V gene TRBV7-2 combines with J gene TRBJ1-1, with 9 bases fitting TRBD1. Germline loops: CDR1 SGHTA, CDR2 FQGNSA. The CDR3 has 15 amino acids. The junction had 4 bases not matched to a gene; V was cut back by 4 bases and J by 1 base. CDR3 DNA sequence: TGTGCCAGCAGCTCCCCGGGACAGGGGAACACTGAAGCTTTCTTT. Its protein product is CASSSPGQGNTEAFF. Combining the CDR3 with reference TRBV7-2 and TRBJ1-1 gives the whole variable domain GAGVSQSPSNKVTEKGKDVELRCDPISGHTALYWYRQSLGQGLEFLIYFQGNSAPDKSGLPSDRFSAERTGGSVSTLTIQRTQQEDSAVYLCASSSPGQGNTEAFFGQGTRLTVV.

This chain uses TRBV25-1 with TRBJ1-2; no reliable D call. Germline CDR1 and CDR2: MGHDK and SYGVNS. The length of the CDR3 is 14 residues. Trimming left V 4 bases short and J 8 bases short, with 17 bases between. CDR3 sequence reads: CASSAYPSTGGYTF. The CDR3, as DNA: TGTGCCAGCAGTGCATACCCCAGCACCGGGGGCTACACCTTC.

The chain combines TRBV19 with TRBJ2-1; tentative D call: TRBD2 (7 bases). The CDR3 length is 15 residues. Between the trimmed V and J ends, which lost 2 bases and 8 bases, there was a span of 16 bases. CDR1 LNHDA and CDR2 SQIVND come from the germline V gene (reference sequence). Here the CDR3 DNA reads TGTGCCAGTAGTATAAAGCGGGGCCCAGGGGATGAGCAGTTCTTC. Protein: CASSIKRGPGDEQFF.

This clone was detected only a few times. The chain combines TRBV2 with TRBJ2-7, with D perhaps given as TRBD1 or TRBD2 (5 bases each). This CDR3 is 13 amino acids long. Germline loops: CDR1 SNHLY, CDR2 FYNNEI. V was shortened by 3 bases and J by 13 bases, with 19 bases between the two germline ends. DNA for the CDR3: TGTGCCAGCAGTGAGAGGTGGACCGGGACCGTATACTTC. Its protein product is CASSERWTGTVYF.

This sequence joins TRBV4-3 and TRBJ1-5, with D hard to call. Germline CDR1 LGHNA, CDR2 YSLEER. The V and J ends lost 2 bases and 0 bases respectively, with 8 bases between them. This CDR3 comprises 15 residues. CDR3 nucleotides: TGCGCCAGCAGCCAATACTTTCTTAGCAATCAGCCCCAGCATTTT. Translated: CASSQYFLSNQPQHF.

The V call is TRBV18, the J call TRBJ1-1, with D possibly being TRBD1 (5 bases). The CDR3 runs to 17 residues. Germline CDR1 and CDR2: KGHSH and LQKENI. The ends were cut back, 2 bases at V and 0 bases at J, with 16 bases in the middle. Here the CDR3 DNA reads TGTGCCAGCTCACCAAGTTCGAGGGGTTCAATGAACACTGAAGCTTTCTTT. Translation gives CASSPSSRGSMNTEAFF.

The CDR3 bases are TGTGCCAGCAGCCCAAGGGCTGGGAGGTGGGGCTACACCTTC. Its protein product is CASSPRAGRWGYTF. The chain recombines TRBV7-2 with TRBJ1-2; no firm D call. The CDR3 consists of 14 residues. Trimming took 5 bases from V and 8 from J, leaving 18 bases between them. CDR1 and CDR2 (germline): SGHTA, FQGNSA. Full variable domain (outside the CDR3, taken from reference TRBV7-2 and TRBJ1-2): GAGVSQSPSNKVTEKGKDVELRCDPISGHTALYWYRQSLGQGLEFLIYFQGNSAPDKSGLPSDRFSAERTGGSVSTLTIQRTQQEDSAVYLCASSPRAGRWGYTFGSGTRLTVV.

In its sample, this clone was seen a few times. The rearrangement links TRBV14 to TRBJ1-4; D is uncertain. The CDR3 spans 12 residues. Looked up from germline, CDR1 is SGHDN and CDR2 is FVKESK. V lost 3 bases and J 4 bases, leaving 3 bases between the germline ends. DNA for the CDR3: TGTGCCAGCAGCCAGAGTAATGAAAAACTGTTTTTT. Its translation: CASSQSNEKLFF.

J is TRBJ1-1 and V is TRBV30; no reliable D call. CDR3 length equals 12 residues. Trimming shortened V by 1 base and J by 12 bases, and 15 bases separated the two germline ends. Germline CDR1 reads GTSNPN; CDR2 reads SVGIG (reference sequence). The DNA for the CDR3 is TGTGCCTGGAGTGAAACCGTCGGGAGAACTTTCTTT. It is translated as CAWSETVGRTFF.

This chain joins TRBV5-1 and TRBJ2-2; D is unclear. CDR3 length equals 13 residues. Germline values: CDR1 SGHRS, CDR2 YFSETQ. The ends were cut back, 7 bases at V and 7 bases at J, with 14 bases in the middle. CDR3 protein: CASSRRVGGELFF. CDR3 in DNA: TGCGCCAGCTCAAGAAGGGTAGGCGGGGAGCTGTTTTTT. The whole variable domain, remainder taken from reference TRBV5-1 and TRBJ2-2, is KAGVTQTPRYLIKTRGQQVTLSCSPISGHRSVSWYQQTPGQGLQFLFEYFSETQRNKGNFPGRFSGRQFSNSRSEMNVSTLELGDSALYLCASSRRVGGELFFGEGSRLTVL.

The chain recombines TRBV12-5 with TRBJ1-2; 9 bases agree with TRBD1. Germline CDR1 and CDR2: LGHNT and FRNRAP. Germline trimming cut 6 bases from V and 1 base from J; bases unmatched to any gene: 21. This CDR3 contains 20 residues. The CDR3 bases are TGTGCTAGTGGCCCATCTAACTCTATAACCGGGACAGGGATTAACTATGGCTACACCTTC. The encoded protein is CASGPSNSITGTGINYGYTF. The variable domain in full, with the rest retrieved from reference TRBV12-5 and TRBJ1-2, is DARVTQTPRHKVTEMGQEVTMRCQPILGHNTVFWYRQTMMQGLELLAYFRNRAPLDDSGMPKDRFSAEMPDATLATLKIQPSEPRDSAVYFCASGPSNSITGTGINYGYTFGSGTRLTVV.

This rearrangement joins TRBV4-1 to TRBJ2-7; possibly TRBD2 for D (7 bases). The V gene's germline CDR1 is MGHRA and CDR2 YSYEKL. V dropped 6 bases and J dropped 2 bases, with 17 bases sitting between them. This CDR3 comprises 15 residues. The DNA for the CDR3 is TGCGCCAGCAGAACGCTTCGGGGGGCGGCCTACGAGCAGTACTTC. Amino acid sequence: CASRTLRGAAYEQYF.

J is TRBJ1-5 and V is TRBV6-1; D not resolved. Deletions cut 8 bases from V and 2 bases from J, with 13 bases between. Germline CDR1 is MNHNS and CDR2 is SASEGT. The CDR3 totals 14 residues. CDR3 nucleotide sequence: TGTGCCAGCGCCTGGGTGAATCGCAATCAGCCCCAGCATTTT. Translation gives CASAWVNRNQPQHF.

CDR3 in amino acids: CASLDRGSYNEQFF. The CDR3 nucleotides read TGTGCCAGTCTGGACAGGGGATCCTACAATGAGCAGTTCTTC. The gene calls are TRBV11-2 and TRBJ2-1, with 9 nucleotides matching TRBD1. The CDR3 loop spans 14 amino acids. Germline V gives CDR1 SGHAT, CDR2 FQNNGV. V shed 9 bases and J 1 base; nucleotides not matched to a gene: 4.

This clone was picked up one time. V gene TRBV6-5 combines with J gene TRBJ2-2; possible D gene TRBD2, 5 bases. Germline V gene data show CDR1 as MNHEY and CDR2 as SVGAGI. The ends were cut back, 2 bases at V and 4 bases at J, with 5 bases in the middle. This CDR3 comprises 13 residues. The CDR3 DNA follows: TGTGCCAGCAGTTACGGAGGCACCGGGGAGCTGTTTTTT. Its protein product is CASSYGGTGELFF.

The V call is TRBV5-6, the J call TRBJ1-1; D remains unclear. Trimming removed 3 bases at V and 11 bases at J, with 20 bases between. CDR3 length equals 14 residues. Germline V lookup: CDR1 SGHDT, CDR2 YYEEEE. The CDR3: CASSWSGLNTGAFF. The CDR3 coding sequence is TGTGCCAGCAGCTGGTCGGGCCTTAACACGGGGGCTTTCTTT.

The chain employs TRBV5-5 and TRBJ2-2, with D possibly being TRBD1 (5 bases). Deletions cut 4 bases from V and 0 bases from J, with 16 bases between. The V gene's germline CDR1 is SGHKS and CDR2 YYEKEE (reference sequence). The CDR3 covers 17 residues. CDR3 region: CASSMDKAATNTGELFF. The CDR3 bases are TGTGCCAGCAGCATGGACAAGGCGGCTACGAACACCGGGGAGCTGTTTTTT.

The chain uses TRBV7-2 and TRBJ1-2, with unresolved D. The CDR3 runs 14 residues. Trimming stripped 1 base from V and 8 bases from J, with 14 bases between. The germline V gene encodes CDR1 SGHTA and CDR2 FQGNSA. The CDR3 spells CASSLVAQAEGYTF. The CDR3, as DNA: TGTGCCAGCAGCTTAGTGGCGCAGGCGGAGGGCTACACCTTC.